This TCR beta chain was recovered during a study of T cell repertoires in cytomegalovirus infection. Across the study: Indications of both CMV infection and matching HLA type were provided by public TCR beta signatures.

TCRdb re-analysed the reads in MiXCR, keeping a single row per CDR3 protein. The sample carries approximately 76,000 distinct CDR3 sequences, approximately 3.7% recorded once. This clonotype has a count of ten or more. The receptor was isolated from a human donor in good health (CMV status not recorded). Some clones in this sample may be carry-over from other donors' samples. Sequencing used PBMCs.

The CDR3 nucleotides read TGCAGCGTCAACAAAGAAGAGACCCAGTACTTC. Translating it yields CSVNKEETQYF. J is TRBJ2-5 and V is TRBV29-1; D uncertain. This CDR3 comprises 11 residues. CDR1 and CDR2 from the germline V gene are SQVTM and ANQGSEA. V was shortened by 6 bases and J by 3 bases, with 8 bases between the two germline ends.